The entry below gives a single T cell receptor (beta chain) sequence along with its context. Sample time point: newly diagnosed GD, antithyroid drugs for less than 3 months. The TCR library was prepared using RNA isolated from PBMCs. The record originates from a study of regulatory T cells in long-lasting Graves disease. From germline, CDR1 is KGHDR and CDR2 SFDVKD. This CDR3 is 16 amino acids long. V dropped 3 bases and J dropped 0 bases, with 11 bases sitting between them. Investigators prepared the TCR beta libraries by applying iRepertoire HTBI primers and Arm-PCR of CDR3 regions. One entry per CDR3 protein results from TCRdb running MiXCR on the multiplex PCR reads. The table has approximately 210,000 distinct CDR3 sequences, around 17% seen once.

This TCR came from a female donor with Graves disease. The sample here was peripheral blood mononuclear cells (PBMCs), taken at new diagnosis, from a patient treated with antithyroid drugs. The chain combines TRBV24-1 with TRBJ2-1; D is unclear. For the CDR3, the DNA is TGTGCCACCAGTGATCCGAAACAGAGCTCCTACAATGAGCAGTTCTTC. This sequence encodes CATSDPKQSSYNEQFF.